This is a list of T cell receptor beta chains from one sample in a study of blood T cell repertoires in COVID-19. The repertoire was sequenced with immunoSEQ multiplex PCR; TCRdb's copy has only in-frame clones and lacks some. The top ten clones hold under 15% of a sample with 140,000 to 150,000 clones, approximately 80% of them seen once. Sequenced material: peripheral blood. The receptors derive from a man aged 55 to 70 with active or convalescent COVID-19. CDR3s include the opening cysteine and the closing phenylalanine or tryptophan. The order of the fields is clone size, J gene, V gene, D gene, CDR3 protein, CDR3 DNA. The D gene is left open where the match is weak. Not all rows give a size; the values are once, few, many and, for expanded clones, a class.

>.|TRBJ2-1|TRBV19|.
CASKAGNYNEQFF
TGTGCCAGTAAGGCGGGGAATTACAATGAGCAGTTCTTC
>.|TRBJ1-5|TRBV10-3|TRBD1
CAISGGGQGNQPQHF
TGTGCCATCAGTGGGGGCGGACAGGGGAATCAGCCCCAGCATTTT
>many|TRBJ2-7|TRBV10-3|TRBD1
CATGQGVDEQYF
TGTGCCACCGGACAGGGGGTTGACGAGCAGTACTTC
>once|TRBJ2-3|TRBV4-3|.
CASSQDYPVAVITDTQYF
TGCGCCAGCAGCCAAGATTATCCTGTAGCGGTGATCACAGATACGCAGTATTTT
>.|TRBJ2-2|TRBV24-1|.
CATSDPSTGELFF
TGTGCCACCAGTGACCCCTCCACCGGGGAGCTGTTTTTT
>.|TRBJ1-3|TRBV5-1|.
CASSLDHSGNTIYF
TGCGCCAGCAGCTTGGATCACTCTGGAAACACCATATATTTT
>.|TRBJ1-3|TRBV6-6|.
CASSQYTGSGNTIYF
TGTGCCAGCAGTCAGTATACAGGCTCTGGAAACACCATATATTTT
>.|TRBJ2-5|TRBV5-6|TRBD1
CASSLLDRGDGGETQYF
TGTGCCAGCAGCTTGCTCGACAGGGGTGACGGTGGGGAGACCCAGTACTTC
>.|TRBJ2-7|TRBV27|.
CASSFRGSDEQYF
TGTGCCAGCAGTTTCCGGGGTAGCGACGAGCAGTACTTC
>once|TRBJ2-7|TRBV7-3|TRBD2
CASSPSSGAQYEQYF
TGTGCCAGCAGTCCATCTAGCGGAGCTCAATACGAGCAGTACTTC
>.|TRBJ2-1|TRBV5-4|TRBD2
CASSTGGTSGLNNEQFF
TGTGCCAGCAGCACCGGTGGGACTAGCGGCCTAAACAATGAGCAGTTCTTC
>.|TRBJ2-3|TRBV5-1|.
CASSLARDTQYF
TGCGCCAGCAGCTTGGCGAGAGATACGCAGTATTTT
>.|TRBJ2-7|TRBV29-1|TRBD2
CSGRLAGTYEQYF
TGCAGCGGTCGACTAGCGGGAACCTACGAGCAGTACTTC
>.|TRBJ2-3|TRBV9|TRBD1
CASSVEGTGVDTQYF
TGTGCCAGCAGCGTAGAAGGGACAGGGGTAGATACGCAGTATTTT
>.|TRBJ1-1|TRBV6-5|.
CASTVRGRDEAFF
TGTGCCAGCACAGTAAGAGGCCGCGATGAAGCTTTCTTT
>.|TRBJ1-2|TRBV6-2/TRBV6-3|TRBD1
CASSYRGDRDYGYTF
TGTGCCAGCAGTTACCGAGGGGACAGGGACTATGGCTACACCTTC
>.|TRBJ1-2|TRBV25-1|.
CASSRQAFGYTF
TGTGCCAGCAGCCGACAGGCATTCGGCTACACCTTC
>.|TRBJ2-7|TRBV14|TRBD1
CASSSQGGYEQYF
TGTGCCAGCAGCTCACAGGGGGGCTACGAGCAGTACTTC
>.|TRBJ1-5|TRBV11-3|.
CASSRISNQPQHF
TGTGCCAGCAGCCGTATAAGCAATCAGCCCCAGCATTTT
>.|TRBJ2-5|TRBV28|.
CASSSPTAQYF
TGTGCCAGCAGTTCCCCCACGGCCCAGTACTTC
>few|TRBJ2-5|TRBV4-3|.
CASSQDWGGGGRETQYF
TGCGCCAGCAGCCAAGATTGGGGAGGTGGTGGGAGAGAGACCCAGTACTTC
>.|TRBJ1-6|TRBV6-1|TRBD1
CASSEGGQWRASPLHF
TGTGCCAGCAGTGAAGGGGGACAGTGGAGGGCTTCACCCCTCCACTTT
>.|TRBJ2-7|TRBV4-2|.
CASSQGQVIYEQYF
TGTGCCAGCAGCCAGGGCCAGGTGATCTACGAGCAGTACTTC
>.|TRBJ2-5|TRBV7-9|TRBD1
CASSSTGGEETQYF
TGTGCCAGCAGCTCGACAGGGGGCGAGGAGACCCAGTACTTC
>.|TRBJ2-2|TRBV27|.
CASSPSPGLPPGELFF
TGTGCCAGCAGTCCCTCCCCGGGACTCCCCCCGGGGGAGCTGTTTTTT
>.|TRBJ2-7|TRBV7-9|TRBD2
CASSPGGGYEQYF
TGTGCCAGCAGCCCGGGGGGTGGGTACGAGCAGTACTTC
>.|TRBJ2-1|TRBV4-1|.
CASSQEGQGRNEQFF
TGCGCCAGCAGCCAAGAGGGGCAGGGTAGGAATGAGCAGTTCTTC
>.|TRBJ2-3|TRBV9|.
CASSPEGASTDTQYF
TGTGCCAGCAGCCCGGAGGGGGCTAGCACAGATACGCAGTATTTT
>.|TRBJ2-7|TRBV2|TRBD1
CASSGDRRLTTYEQYF
TGTGCCAGCAGTGGGGACAGGCGCCTAACTACCTACGAGCAGTACTTC
>.|TRBJ2-5|TRBV3-1/TRBV3-2|.
CASSGQNEETQYF
TGTGCCAGCAGCGGACAGAACGAAGAGACCCAGTACTTC
>.|TRBJ1-2|TRBV28|.
CASSPPGNYGYTF
TGTGCCAGCAGTCCCCCAGGGAACTATGGCTACACCTTC
>few|TRBJ2-5|TRBV28|TRBD2
CASSPRTSGTLETQYF
TGTGCCAGCAGTCCCCGGACTAGCGGGACCTTGGAGACCCAGTACTTC
>.|TRBJ2-7|TRBV11-3|TRBD2
CASGGVGQRELSSYEQYF
TGTGCCAGCGGCGGGGTTGGGCAGCGGGAGCTCAGCTCCTACGAGCAGTACTTC
>.|TRBJ2-1|TRBV11-2|.
CASSKRSPSSDGEQFF
TGTGCCAGCAGCAAAAGAAGCCCTAGCTCTGATGGAGAGCAGTTCTTC
>.|TRBJ2-1|TRBV7-2|.
CASSATYSELVWFF
TGTGCCAGCAGCGCGACTTACTCAGAACTAGTGTGGTTCTTC
>.|TRBJ1-4|TRBV20-1|.
CSARLEKLFF
TGCAGTGCCAGACTCGAAAAACTGTTTTTT
>.|TRBJ1-5|TRBV7-8|.
CASSRGESNQPQHF
TGTGCCAGCAGCAGAGGGGAGTCTAATCAGCCCCAGCATTTT
>.|TRBJ1-3|TRBV3-1/TRBV3-2|.
CASSQETRPPTVYSGNTIYF
TGTGCCAGCAGCCAAGAGACCCGCCCCCCGACAGTTTACTCTGGAAACACCATATATTTT
>.|TRBJ2-1|TRBV19|TRBD2
CASSTGLAPNNEQFF
TGTGCCAGTAGTACGGGACTAGCGCCGAACAATGAGCAGTTCTTC
>few|TRBJ2-1|TRBV28|.
CASSPSLRINEQFF
TGTGCCAGCAGTCCCTCGCTGAGGATCAATGAGCAGTTCTTC
>.|TRBJ1-1|TRBV6-5|.
CASSSGHRNTEAFF
TGTGCCAGCAGCTCGGGACACAGGAACACTGAAGCTTTCTTT
>.|TRBJ2-1|TRBV18|TRBD1
CASSPNRGEQFF
TGTGCCAGCTCACCGAACAGGGGTGAGCAGTTCTTC
>.|TRBJ1-3|TRBV9|.
CASSVGTVSGNTIYF
TGTGCCAGCAGCGTAGGTACGGTGTCTGGAAACACCATATATTTT
>few|TRBJ2-2|TRBV4-2|TRBD1
CASSQARGLTGELFF
TGTGCCAGCAGCCAAGCTAGGGGGCTCACCGGGGAGCTGTTTTTT
>.|TRBJ2-3|TRBV24-1|.
CATKGGITDTQYF
TGTGCCACCAAGGGGGGGATCACAGATACGCAGTATTTT
>few|TRBJ1-2|TRBV7-2|.
CASSLSGGYTF
TGTGCCAGCAGCTTGAGTGGTGGCTACACCTTC
>.|TRBJ2-2|TRBV5-1|.
CASSGADTLSTGELFF
TGCGCCAGCAGCGGGGCGGATACATTGTCCACCGGGGAGCTGTTTTTT
>.|TRBJ2-5|TRBV11-2|.
CASSLRSRGTETQYF
TGTGCCAGCAGCTTAAGGAGTAGGGGTACAGAGACCCAGTACTTC
>few|TRBJ1-5|TRBV7-8|.
CASSLEGVWKPQHF
TGTGCCAGCAGCTTGGAGGGTGTTTGGAAGCCCCAGCATTTT
>.|TRBJ2-7|TRBV5-4|TRBD2
CASSLTSGRSYEQYF
TGTGCCAGCAGCCTGACTAGCGGGAGATCCTACGAGCAGTACTTC
>once|TRBJ2-7|TRBV19|TRBD1
CASSGGTGKGYEQYF
TGTGCCAGTAGTGGCGGGACAGGGAAGGGCTACGAGCAGTACTTC
>.|TRBJ2-7|TRBV5-1|.
CASSLGQGLLEQYF
TGCGCCAGCAGCTTGGGGCAGGGGTTACTCGAGCAGTACTTC
>.|TRBJ1-5|TRBV10-3|TRBD1
CAISPGTGDMQPQHF
TGTGCCATCAGCCCCGGGACAGGGGATATGCAGCCCCAGCATTTT
>.|TRBJ1-2|TRBV19|TRBD1
CASTGQGHGYTF
TGTGCCAGTACGGGACAGGGCCATGGCTACACCTTC
>.|TRBJ1-2|TRBV5-1|.
CASSSSGQEEGYTF
TGCGCCAGCAGCTCCTCTGGACAAGAGGAGGGCTACACCTTC
>once|TRBJ2-3|TRBV10-3|TRBD2
CAISESARASGRGEDTQYF
TGTGCCATCAGTGAGTCGGCCCGGGCTAGCGGGAGAGGAGAAGATACGCAGTATTTT
>.|TRBJ2-7|TRBV6-5|.
CASSTGLSYEQYF
TGTGCCAGCAGCACAGGCCTCTCCTACGAGCAGTACTTC